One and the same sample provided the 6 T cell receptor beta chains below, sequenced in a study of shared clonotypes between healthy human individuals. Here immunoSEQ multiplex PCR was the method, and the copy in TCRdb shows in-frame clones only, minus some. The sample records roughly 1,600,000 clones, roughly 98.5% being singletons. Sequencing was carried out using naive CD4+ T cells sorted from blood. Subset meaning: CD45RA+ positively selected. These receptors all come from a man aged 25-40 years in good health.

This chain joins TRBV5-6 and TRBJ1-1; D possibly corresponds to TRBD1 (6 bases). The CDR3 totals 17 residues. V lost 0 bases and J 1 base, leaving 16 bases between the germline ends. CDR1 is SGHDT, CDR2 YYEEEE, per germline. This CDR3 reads CASSLDGPGHRNTEAFF. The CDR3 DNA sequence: TGTGCCAGCAGCTTGGACGGGCCGGGACACAGGAACACTGAAGCTTTCTTT.

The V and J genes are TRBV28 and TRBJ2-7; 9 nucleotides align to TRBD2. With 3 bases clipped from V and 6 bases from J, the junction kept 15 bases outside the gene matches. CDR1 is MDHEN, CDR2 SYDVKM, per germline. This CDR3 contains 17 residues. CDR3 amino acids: CASSFWSLRSGSSEQYF. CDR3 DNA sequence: TGTGCCAGCAGTTTCTGGTCACTACGTAGCGGGAGTAGCGAGCAGTACTTC. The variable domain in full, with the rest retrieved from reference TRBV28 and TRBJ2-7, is DVKVTQSSRYLVKRTGEKVFLECVQDMDHENMFWYRQDPGLGLRLIYFSYDVKMKEKGDIPEGYSVSREKKERFSLILESASTNQTSMYLCASSFWSLRSGSSEQYFGPGTRLTVT.

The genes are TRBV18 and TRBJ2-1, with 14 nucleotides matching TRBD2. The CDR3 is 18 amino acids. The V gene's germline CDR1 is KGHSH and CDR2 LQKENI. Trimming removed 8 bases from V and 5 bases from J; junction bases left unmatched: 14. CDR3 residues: CASHSRLAGGLAHNEQFF. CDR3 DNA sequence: TGTGCCAGCCACTCACGACTAGCGGGAGGGCTGGCCCACAATGAGCAGTTCTTC. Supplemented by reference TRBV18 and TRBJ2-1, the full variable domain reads NAGVMQNPRHLVRRRGQEARLRCSPMKGHSHVYWYRQLPEEGLKFMVYLQKENIIDESGMPKERFSAEFPKEGPSILRIQQVVRGDSAAYFCASHSRLAGGLAHNEQFFGPGTRLTVL.

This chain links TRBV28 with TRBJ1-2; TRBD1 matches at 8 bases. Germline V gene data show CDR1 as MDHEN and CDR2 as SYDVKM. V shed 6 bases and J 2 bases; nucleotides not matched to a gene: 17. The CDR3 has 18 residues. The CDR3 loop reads CASSTGTGVGEGNYGYTF. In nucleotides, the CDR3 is TGTGCCAGCAGCACTGGGACAGGAGTAGGGGAAGGCAACTATGGCTACACCTTC.

CDR3 residues: CASSLMAARAGEKLFF. For the CDR3, the DNA is TGCGCCAGCAGCTTGATGGCAGCCAGGGCCGGTGAAAAACTGTTTTTT. V gene TRBV5-1 combines with J gene TRBJ1-4; a possible D gene is TRBD1 (5 bases). CDR1 is SGHRS, CDR2 YFSETQ, per germline. V lost 1 base to trimming and J lost 7 bases, with 17 bases between them. The CDR3 totals 16 residues. The full variable domain, its missing parts supplied by reference TRBV5-1 and TRBJ1-4, is KAGVTQTPRYLIKTRGQQVTLSCSPISGHRSVSWYQQTPGQGLQFLFEYFSETQRNKGNFPGRFSGRQFSNSRSEMNVSTLELGDSALYLCASSLMAARAGEKLFFGSGTQLSVL.

The DNA of the CDR3 is TGTGCCAGCTCACCAGGACAGGGGGCGGTGGACAATGAGCAGTTCTTC. This translates into CASSPGQGAVDNEQFF. The chain has TRBV18 and TRBJ2-1; 11 bases are shared with TRBD1. V lost 2 bases to trimming and J lost 5 bases; unmatched junction nucleotides: 5. The CDR3 consists of 16 residues. The V gene's germline CDR1 is KGHSH and CDR2 LQKENI. Full variable domain (rest looked up from reference TRBV18 and TRBJ2-1): NAGVMQNPRHLVRRRGQEARLRCSPMKGHSHVYWYRQLPEEGLKFMVYLQKENIIDESGMPKERFSAEFPKEGPSILRIQQVVRGDSAAYFCASSPGQGAVDNEQFFGPGTRLTVL.